The present entry profiles one TCR delta chain with its context. The protein that TCRdb holds for this DNA derives from a much larger clone and differs from the translated DNA at residue 5, which likely indicates a read error; the protein shown here is translated from the DNA. The CDR3 totals 14 residues. Germline V CDR1 and CDR2: GEAIGNYY, EKD. Trimming removed 3 bases from V and 5 bases from J, with 12 bases in between. TCRdb redid the clone calls on the RT-PCR reads with CATT. There are about 1,400 delta-chain clones in the sample; over 2% occur only once, and 40% to 60% lies in the top ten. This sample is drawn from a study of gamma-delta T cells after stem cell transplantation.

The V gene is TRDV2, the J gene TRDJ2; TRDD3 might be the D (6 bases). This receptor was identified in a human donor. It is not recorded whose cells these are; they may come from a transplant donor. The sample comprised gamma-delta T cells. The CDR3 bases are TGTGCCTGTGACGCGGTGGGGGGAACAGCACAACTCTTCTTT. Translation gives CACDAVGGTAQLFF.